This T cell receptor (beta chain) was documented in a study of cytomegalovirus exposure and HLA in healthy donors. Study background: Clustering assigned around 77% of the 350 to 450 genotyped donors to the Caucasian-associated ancestry cluster.

As regards this clone: What it recognizes is unknown.

This CDR3 comprises 13 residues. The V end was cut by 6 bases, the J end by 4 bases, with 15 bases between. CDR1 and CDR2 from the germline V gene are SQVTM and ANQGSEA. Amplification used 60 Vbeta primers and 13 Jbeta primers. Repertoires were generated with immunoSEQ multiplex PCR, while TCRdb's copy carries only in-frame clones and drops some. This sample contains 150,000 or so clones. Whole-study findings and limits: A few CMV-associated chains proved CMV antigen-specific in vitro.

The clonotype comes from a man aged 18 to 35 in good health and CMV-seronegative. The chain joins TRBV29-1 to TRBJ1-2, with D perhaps matching TRBD1 (6 bases). What was sequenced was PBMCs. The CDR3 sequence is CSVQGRGIYGYTF. DNA of the CDR3: TGCAGCGTGCAGGGAAGGGGGATCTATGGCTACACCTTC.